Each of the 19 T cell receptor beta chains below was sequenced from the same sample in a study of CD8+ T cells in alopecia areata. Sequencing templates came from extracted RNA that was reverse transcribed into cDNA. Clones were read by immunoSEQ multiplex PCR, and TCRdb kept only the in-frame ones, dropping some. The sample lists more than 150,000 clones, approximately 53% occurring once. Sequencing was performed on CD8+ T cells sorted from blood, taken at week 0. The receptor source for this set is a human donor with alopecia areata.

This chain joins TRBV6-5 and TRBJ1-2; perhaps TRBD1 as D (5 bases). V dropped 0 bases and J dropped 8 bases, with 13 bases sitting between them. This CDR3 is built from 14 residues. Germline values: CDR1 MNHEY, CDR2 SVGAGI. CDR3 nucleotides: TGTGCCAGCAGTTACTCAAGTCTGGGGGAAGGCTACACCTTC. Protein: CASSYSSLGEGYTF.

The rearrangement uses TRBV21-1 and TRBJ1-1. TRBV21-1 is annotated as a pseudogene. The CDR3 runs 16 residues. This CDR3 is CASSNRGRTGDAEAFF. The CDR3 DNA reads TGTGCCAGCAGCAATAGAGGCAGGACTGGGGACGCTGAAGCTTTCTTT.

V gene TRBV27 combines with J gene TRBJ2-5, with 8 bases matching TRBD1. The germline V gene has CDR1 MNHEY and CDR2 SMNVEV (reference sequence). This CDR3 spans 15 amino acids. J was trimmed by 1 base and V by 5 bases; bases with no gene match: 6. CDR3 nucleotide sequence: TGTGCCAGCAGTGCACTCAGGGGGCCCCAAGAGACCCAGTACTTC. Translating gives CASSALRGPQETQYF.

The chain links TRBV25-1 to TRBJ2-7; D may match TRBD1 or TRBD2 (5 bases each). This CDR3 comprises 14 residues. V lost 3 bases and J 1 base, leaving 10 bases between the germline ends. The V gene's germline CDR1 is MGHDK and CDR2 SYGVNS. CDR3 in amino acids: CASSDSGASYEQYF. Here the CDR3 DNA reads TGTGCCAGCAGTGATTCCGGGGCGTCCTACGAGCAGTACTTC.

This clone was seen a handful of times. At the DNA level, this CDR3 is encoded by other sequences in the same sample as well. The V and J genes are TRBV4-3 and TRBJ1-2; D is unclear. V was cut by 0 bases and J by 3 bases, with 8 bases left in between. The CDR3 has 14 amino acids. From germline, CDR1 is LGHNA and CDR2 YSLEER. In DNA, the CDR3 is TGCGCCAGCAGCCAAGATCGGGGAGACTATGGCTACACCTTC. Translation: CASSQDRGDYGYTF.

This chain joins TRBV30 and TRBJ1-2; D may be TRBD1 (5 bases). Trimming took off 0 bases at V and 4 bases at J, with 9 bases between the two ends. Germline lookup yields CDR1 GTSNPN and CDR2 SVGIG (reference sequence). This CDR3 is built from 13 residues. This CDR3 reads CAWSVTRVYGYTF. CDR3 DNA: TGTGCCTGGAGTGTAACCAGGGTCTATGGCTACACCTTC.

The chain has TRBV27 and TRBJ2-5, with 7 bases that match TRBD2. Germline loops: CDR1 MNHEY, CDR2 SMNVEV (reference sequence). This CDR3 contains 17 residues. V trimming: 2 bases; J trimming: 0 bases; junction bases outside the gene matches: 9. In DNA form, the CDR3 reads TGTGCCAGCAGTTTACGCAGCGGGGCGAGATACCAAGAGACCCAGTACTTC. This translates into CASSLRSGARYQETQYF.

This rearrangement joins TRBV5-1 to TRBJ2-1; TRBD2 aligns across 8 bases. From germline, CDR1 is SGHRS and CDR2 YFSETQ. Losses at the gene ends were 4 bases for V and 5 bases for J; bases not matched to a gene: 8. This CDR3 is 15 amino acids long. The CDR3 loop is CASSPSRGGDNEQFF. In nucleotides, the CDR3 is TGCGCCAGCAGCCCTAGTCGGGGGGGAGACAATGAGCAGTTCTTC.

This sequence joins TRBV29-1 and TRBJ1-1; no firm D call. Trimming removed 1 base at V and 11 bases at J, with 11 bases between. There are 11 residues in the CDR3. The germline CDR1 and CDR2 sequences are SQVTM and ANQGSEA. CDR3 in DNA: TGCAGCGTTGAAGTGGCGCGCGGGGCTTTCTTT. The encoded protein is CSVEVARGAFF.

The chain has TRBV15 and TRBJ1-1; D gene ambiguous. CDR3 length: 13 residues. From germline, CDR1 is LNHNV and CDR2 YYDKDF (reference sequence). Trimming stripped 5 bases from V and 0 bases from J, with 7 bases between. The CDR3 loop is CATSHSVNTEAFF. CDR3 in DNA: TGTGCCACCAGCCATTCAGTGAACACTGAAGCTTTCTTT.

The chain employs TRBV4-1 and TRBJ1-5, with D unclear. From germline, CDR1 is MGHRA and CDR2 YSYEKL. V was cut by 0 bases and J by 6 bases, with 6 bases left in between. The CDR3 runs 13 residues. In nucleotides, the CDR3 is TGCGCCAGCAGCCAAGATCGACGTCAGCCCCAGCATTTT. It codes for CASSQDRRQPQHF.

This clone was recorded a few times. The chain has TRBV13 and TRBJ2-7; 7 nucleotides agree with TRBD1. Trimming at V came to 8 bases and at J to 5 bases, leaving 12 bases not matched to a gene. From germline, CDR1 is PRHDT and CDR2 FYEKMQ (reference sequence). The CDR3 is 14 amino acids. The CDR3 DNA is TGTGCCAGCCGCCTGTCTACAGGGGTCGACGAGCAGTACTTC. This gives the protein CASRLSTGVDEQYF.

This clone was recorded a few times. The rearrangement links TRBV30 to TRBJ1-5; no clear D. The germline V gene encodes CDR1 GTSNPN and CDR2 SVGIG (reference sequence). V was shortened by 0 bases and J by 2 bases, with 8 bases between the two germline ends. The CDR3 consists of 14 residues. The chain's CDR3 is CAWSVRAGNQPQHF. The CDR3 bases are TGTGCCTGGAGTGTAAGAGCGGGCAATCAGCCCCAGCATTTT.

The chain links TRBV15 to TRBJ2-3; 8 nucleotides align to TRBD2. CDR3 length equals 16 residues. Germline CDR1 LNHNV, CDR2 YYDKDF (reference sequence). Germline trimming cut 5 bases from V and 0 bases from J; bases unmatched to any gene: 7. In nucleotides, the CDR3 is TGTGCCACCAGCCCCGGCCGGGGGGGTAGCACAGATACGCAGTATTTT. Its protein product is CATSPGRGGSTDTQYF.

The chain carries TRBV5-6 and TRBJ2-7; D is possibly TRBD1 (6 bases). V was trimmed by 0 bases and J by 3 bases, leaving 13 bases between them. The CDR3 spans 15 residues. The V gene's germline CDR1 is SGHDT and CDR2 YYEEEE. For the CDR3, the DNA is TGTGCCAGCAGCTTGGGGAGGACAGTTAACTACGAGCAGTACTTC. This codes for CASSLGRTVNYEQYF.

The genes are TRBV7-9 and TRBJ2-3, with 7 positions matching TRBD2. Losses at the gene ends were 8 bases for V and 2 bases for J; bases not matched to a gene: 4. Germline V lookup: CDR1 SEHNR, CDR2 FQNEAQ (reference sequence). The CDR3 is made up of 13 amino acids. CDR3 residues: CASRGGDTDTQYF. CDR3 in DNA: TGTGCCAGCCGCGGGGGAGACACAGATACGCAGTATTTT. The full variable domain, with the rest looked up from reference TRBV7-9 and TRBJ2-3, is DTGVSQNPRHKITKRGQNVTFRCDPISEHNRLYWYRQTLGQGPEFLTYFQNEAQLEKSRLLSDRFSAERPKGSFSTLEIQRTEQGDSAMYLCASRGGDTDTQYFGPGTRLTVL.

This clone was seen a few times. The chain links TRBV29-1 to TRBJ2-2; the D is unclear. Germline V gives CDR1 SQVTM, CDR2 ANQGSEA. V lost 7 bases, J lost 0 bases, and 12 bases lay in between. The CDR3 is 14 residues long. The CDR3 here is CSAEQGSNTGELFF. CDR3 DNA sequence: TGCAGCGCCGAACAAGGGTCGAACACCGGGGAGCTGTTTTTT.

This clone showed up just a few times. The CDR3 DNA follows: TGTGCCAGTACCTACGGAACCGCGGGCAATGAGCAGTTCTTC. This encodes CASTYGTAGNEQFF. V is TRBV19 and J is TRBJ2-1; TRBD2 is a possible D gene (5 bases). Germline-derived CDR1 and CDR2 are LNHDA and SQIVND (reference sequence). The CDR3 spans 14 residues. V was pared by 7 bases and J by 6 bases, with 16 bases between.

There are a few counts of this clone. The chain recombines TRBV4-3 with TRBJ2-1; unclear D gene. The germline CDR1 and CDR2 sequences are LGHNA and YSLEER. The CDR3 covers 12 residues. Trimming stripped 4 bases from V and 9 bases from J, with 10 bases between. The CDR3 bases are TGCGCCAGCAGCCCAGAGCTGGGTGAGCAGTTCTTC. The encoded protein is CASSPELGEQFF.